The present entry profiles one T cell receptor beta chain with its context. Its antigen is still unknown. The data stem from a study of OX40 agonist ivuxolimab in advanced cancers. Overall study context: Dose-escalation patients' cancers were hepatocellular carcinoma, melanoma, renal cell or head and neck cancer. Partial responses occurred in Three dose-escalation patients, one with hepatocellular carcinoma and two with cutaneous melanoma. Study-level findings and limits: Antigen specificity of clonally expanded peripheral T cells was not established. Both CD4+ and CD8+ T cell populations in blood had undergone clonal expansion by week 6 at 0.1 to 3.0 mg/kg.

Using immunoSEQ multiplex PCR, the repertoire was profiled, and TCRdb retains in-frame clones only, with some absent. Seen here are about 81,000 clones, around 89% observed once, and the top ten hold around 0.45%. The CDR3 extends over 19 amino acids. Germline V gene sequence: CDR1 KGHSH, CDR2 LQKENI. V was pared by 3 bases and J by 2 bases, with 18 bases of the junction left unmatched. The chain is built from TRBV18 and TRBJ2-7; 8 positions match TRBD2. This clonotype originated in an adult with an advanced solid tumor such as melanoma, head and neck, liver or kidney cancer. The source was CD4+ or CD8+ T cells sorted from blood, collected in a trial of the OX40 agonist ivuxolimab. The CDR3 spells CASSPLSGWISGVTYEQYF. CDR3 DNA: TGTGCCAGCTCACCCCTTTCGGGCTGGATTAGCGGGGTTACCTACGAGCAGTACTTC.